This T cell receptor beta chain was sequenced in a study of shared clonotypes between healthy human individuals. Study in general: Each donor's CD4 naive and CD4 memory cells filled three plates apiece, CD8 naive two, and CD8 memory one. Study results and caveats: Clonotype sharing among donors was thought likely to change with sequencing depth. Exclusively blood specimens were collected; tissue repertoires likely differ. The small donor group covered limited genetic and exposure diversity.

Trimming left V 3 bases short and J 6 bases short, with 12 bases between. The germline CDR1 and CDR2 sequences are MNHEY and SMNVEV (reference sequence). This CDR3 is built from 13 residues. This clone occurred once. Its specificity is unknown. This sample includes further DNA sequences coding for the same CDR3. Naive CD8 cells comprised CD45RO-negative, CCR7-positively selected cells, excluding terminally differentiated effector memory CD45RA+ cells. The protocol was immunoSEQ multiplex PCR, while the TCRdb copy is restricted to in-frame clones and leaves out a portion. The table has just over 2,000,000 clones, about 94% seen once.

This receptor was taken from a man aged 18-30 years in good health. The chain links TRBV27 to TRBJ2-7, with D perhaps matching TRBD2 (6 bases). The sequencing input was naive CD8+ T cells sorted from blood. In DNA, the CDR3 is TGTGCCAGCAGTTTTGGCGGGACGGGCGAGCAGTACTTC. It encodes CASSFGGTGEQYF.